The 10 T cell receptor beta chains below were found in one sample sequenced in a study of blood T cells in healthy people across ages. Alongside a J-beta primer mix, a sample-barcoded 5' primer served in a second PCR lasting about 7 to 12 cycles. One entry per CDR3 protein, called by TCRdb with MiXCR from the 5' RACE reads. In the table there are about 580,000 distinct CDR3 sequences, around 48% of which are singletons. Sequencing input: blood. The receptors come from an elderly man in good health.

Many counts were recorded for this clonotype. The rearrangement joins TRBV6-6 to TRBJ2-1; D call uncertain. CDR3 size: 13 residues. Trimming cost V 5 bases and J 9 bases, with 14 bases left between them. From germline, CDR1 is MNHNY and CDR2 SVGAGI (reference sequence). CDR3 amino acids: CASSDTGSGEQFF. In nucleotides, the CDR3 is TGTGCCAGCAGTGACACTGGCTCGGGTGAGCAGTTCTTC.

This clonotype was seen a few times. This chain links TRBV29-1 with TRBJ2-4; D may match TRBD1 or TRBD2 (5 bases each). CDR1 and CDR2 from the germline V gene are SQVTM and ANQGSEA. V lost 6 bases and J 1 base, leaving 13 bases between the germline ends. CDR3 length equals 14 residues. The CDR3 DNA follows: TGCAGCGTGGGGGTGCTCACCGCCAAAAACATTCAGTACTTC. Its translation: CSVGVLTAKNIQYF.

This clonotype was observed once. V is TRBV7-2 and J is TRBJ2-3, with D possibly matching TRBD2 (5 bases). CDR1 and CDR2 (germline): SGHTA, FQGNSA. The CDR3 runs to 13 residues. V lost 5 bases and J lost 5, with 11 bases in between. This chain's CDR3 is CASSVAAVDTQYF. For the CDR3, the DNA is TGTGCCAGCAGCGTGGCAGCGGTAGATACGCAGTATTTT.

This clonotype was counted a few times. The V call is TRBV12-3 or TRBV12-4, the J call TRBJ2-7; TRBD1 might be the D (5 bases). This CDR3 spans 15 amino acids. With 0 bases removed from V and 3 bases from J, the gap between germline ends came to 12 bases. CDR3 sequence: CASSLAAREGYEQYF. CDR3 sequence (DNA): TGTGCCAGCAGTTTAGCGGCCAGGGAAGGCTACGAGCAGTACTTC.

This rearrangement joins TRBV4-2 to TRBJ2-1, with D unclear. Trimming pared 0 bases from V and 7 bases from J, leaving 4 bases between. The CDR3 covers 12 residues. Germline CDR1 and CDR2: LGHNA and YNFKEQ. The CDR3 spells CASSQERNEQFF. The CDR3 DNA reads as TGTGCCAGCAGCCAAGAGCGGAATGAGCAGTTCTTC.

This clonotype has only a few counts. J is TRBJ2-7 and V is TRBV4-3; D is ambiguous. The CDR3 extends over 15 amino acids. Looked up from germline, CDR1 is LGHNA and CDR2 is YSLEER. The V end lost 4 bases, the J end lost 3 bases, and 16 bases lay between the germline ends. The CDR3 sequence: CASSPGLGPGYEQYF. The CDR3 DNA reads TGCGCCAGCAGCCCAGGTTTAGGCCCGGGCTACGAGCAGTACTTC.

The genes are TRBV20-1 and TRBJ2-7, with a tentative D call TRBD1 (6 bases). This CDR3 is 15 amino acids long. Germline V gives CDR1 DFQATT, CDR2 SNEGSKA (reference sequence). V was pared by 3 bases and J by 2 bases, with 17 bases between. CDR3 coding DNA: TGCAGTGCTAGGGACAGCTCCCGCCTCCCCTACGAGCAGTACTTC. It specifies CSARDSSRLPYEQYF.

This clonotype has only a few counts. V gene TRBV9 combines with J gene TRBJ2-1, with 7 nucleotides matching TRBD1. This CDR3 region has 15 residues. Germline trimming cut 3 bases from V and 1 base from J; bases unmatched to any gene: 4. Per germline, CDR1 SGDLS and CDR2 YYNGEE. CDR3 residues: CASSAQGWSYNEQFF. The DNA of the CDR3 is TGTGCCAGCAGCGCACAGGGGTGGTCCTACAATGAGCAGTTCTTC.

This chain connects TRBV12-3 or TRBV12-4 to TRBJ2-5; TRBD2 aligns across 7 bases. The CDR3 is 14 residues long. With V trimmed by 6 bases and J by 3 bases, 7 bases remained unmatched. DNA of the CDR3: TGTGCCAGCAGCGCCCCCGGGACTAAAGAGACCCAGTACTTC. Translated, it gives CASSAPGTKETQYF.

A note on this clonotype: The junction and the germline gene differ at one end; a read error may be behind it. The chain is built from TRBV3-1 and TRBJ2-1; D is unresolved. CDR3 size: 16 residues. Germline V CDR1 and CDR2: LGHDT, YNNKEL (reference sequence). CDR3 DNA: TGTGCCGGCAGCCAAGATCGTAGCCTTATCTACAATGAGCAGTTCTTC. Translating it yields CAGSQDRSLIYNEQFF.